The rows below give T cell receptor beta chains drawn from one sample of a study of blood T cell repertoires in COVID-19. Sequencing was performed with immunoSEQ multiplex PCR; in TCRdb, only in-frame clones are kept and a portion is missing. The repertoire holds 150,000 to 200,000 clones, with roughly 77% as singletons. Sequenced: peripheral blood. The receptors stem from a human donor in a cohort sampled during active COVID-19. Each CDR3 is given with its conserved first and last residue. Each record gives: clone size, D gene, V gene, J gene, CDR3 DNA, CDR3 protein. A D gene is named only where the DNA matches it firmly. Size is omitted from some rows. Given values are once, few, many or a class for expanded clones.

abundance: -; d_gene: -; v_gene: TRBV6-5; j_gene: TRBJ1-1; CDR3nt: TGTGCCAGCAGTTACTCGGGAGTGAACACTGAAGCTTTCTTT; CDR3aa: CASSYSGVNTEAFF
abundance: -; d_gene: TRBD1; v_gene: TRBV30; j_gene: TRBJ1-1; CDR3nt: TGTGCCTGGAGGAAGAGGGGGACAGGGAACACTGAAGCTTTCTTT; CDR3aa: CAWRKRGTGNTEAFF
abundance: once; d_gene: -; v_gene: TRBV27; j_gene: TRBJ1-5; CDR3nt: TGTGCCAGCAGTTTAATCGGTCAGCCCCAGCATTTT; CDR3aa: CASSLIGQPQHF
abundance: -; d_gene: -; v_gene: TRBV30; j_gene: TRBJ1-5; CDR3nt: TGTGCCTGGAGTTTAGACAATAGCAATCAGCCCCAGCATTTT; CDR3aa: CAWSLDNSNQPQHF
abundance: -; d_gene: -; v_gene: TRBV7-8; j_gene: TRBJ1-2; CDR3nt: TGTGCCAGCAGCCTCCAAGTGGGGGGTGATGGTGGCTACACCTTC; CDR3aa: CASSLQVGGDGGYTF
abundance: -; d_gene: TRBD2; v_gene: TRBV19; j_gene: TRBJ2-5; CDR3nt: TGTGCCAGTAGTACATTAGCGGGAGCAGGGCAAGAGACCCAGTACTTC; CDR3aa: CASSTLAGAGQETQYF
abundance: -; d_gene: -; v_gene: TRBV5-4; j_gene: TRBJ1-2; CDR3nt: TGTGCCAGCAGCTTGGTCTCCACGGGTGGCTACACCTTC; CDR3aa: CASSLVSTGGYTF
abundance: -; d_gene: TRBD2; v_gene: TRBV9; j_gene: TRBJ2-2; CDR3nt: TGTGCCAGCAGCGTAGGACCCAGCGGGAGAGTCGGGGAGCTGTTTTTT; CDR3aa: CASSVGPSGRVGELFF
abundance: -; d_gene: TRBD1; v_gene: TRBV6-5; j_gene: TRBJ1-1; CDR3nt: TGTGCCAGCAGTTGGTACAGGGGCTCTGAAGCTTTCTTT; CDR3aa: CASSWYRGSEAFF
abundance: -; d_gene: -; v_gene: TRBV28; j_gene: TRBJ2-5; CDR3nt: TGTGCCAGCAGTTCTCCGGAGAGGGGGAAGGAGACCCAGTACTTC; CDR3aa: CASSSPERGKETQYF
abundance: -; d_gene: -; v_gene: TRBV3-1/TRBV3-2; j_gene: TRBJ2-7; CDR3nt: TGTGCCAGCAGCCAAATGCCGGGGGGCGGGAACGAGCAGTACTTC; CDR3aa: CASSQMPGGGNEQYF
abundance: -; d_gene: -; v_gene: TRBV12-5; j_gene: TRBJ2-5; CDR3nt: TGTGCTAGTGGTGCACGGGTGGGCCAAGAGACCCAGTACTTC; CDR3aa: CASGARVGQETQYF
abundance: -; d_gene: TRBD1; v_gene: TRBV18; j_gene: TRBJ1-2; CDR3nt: TGTGCCAGCTCACCCAAGGACAGGGGAGGCTCTAACTATGGCTACACCTTC; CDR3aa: CASSPKDRGGSNYGYTF
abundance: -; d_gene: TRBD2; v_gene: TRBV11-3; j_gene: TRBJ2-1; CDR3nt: TGTGCCAGCAGCTTAGGTATTAGCGGGGGGAACTACAATGAGCAGTTCTTC; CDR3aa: CASSLGISGGNYNEQFF
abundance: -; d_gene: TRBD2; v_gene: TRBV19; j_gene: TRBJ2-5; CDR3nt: TGTGCCAGTAGCTTGGCTAGCGGGGGGTCCCAGTACTTC; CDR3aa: CASSLASGGSQYF
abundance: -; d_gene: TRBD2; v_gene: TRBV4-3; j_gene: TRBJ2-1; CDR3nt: TGCGCCAGCAGCCAAGAACCTAGCGGGAGTAGATACAATGAGCAGTTCTTC; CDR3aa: CASSQEPSGSRYNEQFF
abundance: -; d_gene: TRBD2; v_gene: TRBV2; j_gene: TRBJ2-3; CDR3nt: TGTGCCAGCAGCCCCGTGCGGCGGGGGGGGATAGATACGCAGTATTTT; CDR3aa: CASSPVRRGGIDTQYF
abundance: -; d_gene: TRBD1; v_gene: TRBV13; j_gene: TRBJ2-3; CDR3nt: TGTGCCAGCAGCTTGGACAGGGCCGCAGATACGCAGTATTTT; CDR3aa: CASSLDRAADTQYF
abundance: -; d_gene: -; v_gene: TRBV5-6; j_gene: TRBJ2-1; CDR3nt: TGTGCCAGCAGCCCCCTGCTAGACTACTACAATGAGCAGTTCTTC; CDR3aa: CASSPLLDYYNEQFF
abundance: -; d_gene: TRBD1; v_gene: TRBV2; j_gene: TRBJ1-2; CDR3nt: TGTGCCAGCATGAAACAGAGACAGGGGGTGGATGGCTACACCTTC; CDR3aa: CASMKQRQGVDGYTF
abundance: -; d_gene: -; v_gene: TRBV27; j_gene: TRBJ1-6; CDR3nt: TGTGCCAGCAGTATACTTAATTCACCCCTCCACTTT; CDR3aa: CASSILNSPLHF
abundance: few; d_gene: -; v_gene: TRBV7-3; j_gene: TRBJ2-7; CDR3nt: TGTGCCAGCCTGCCGGAGACCGGGGGTTTCTACGAGCAGTACTTC; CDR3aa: CASLPETGGFYEQYF
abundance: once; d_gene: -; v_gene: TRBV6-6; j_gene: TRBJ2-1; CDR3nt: TGTGCCAGCAGACGGGGCCAGGGGGAGCAGTTCTTC; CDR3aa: CASRRGQGEQFF
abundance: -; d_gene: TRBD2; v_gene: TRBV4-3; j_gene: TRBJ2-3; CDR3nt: TGCGCCAGCAGCCGACTAGCGGGCGGCACAGATACGCAGTATTTT; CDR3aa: CASSRLAGGTDTQYF
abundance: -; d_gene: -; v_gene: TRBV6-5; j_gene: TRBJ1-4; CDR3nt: TGTGCCAGCAGCCCCGCCGGGGGAAGAGAAAAACTGTTTTTT; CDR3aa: CASSPAGGREKLFF
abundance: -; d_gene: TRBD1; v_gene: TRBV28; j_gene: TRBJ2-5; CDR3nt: TGTGCCAGCAGGAAAACAGGGGGCCTCCAAGAGACCCAGTACTTC; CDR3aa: CASRKTGGLQETQYF
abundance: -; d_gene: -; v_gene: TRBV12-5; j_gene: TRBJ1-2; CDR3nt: TGTGCTAGTGGTTTCGGCAGGGGATTCTATGGCTACACCTTC; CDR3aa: CASGFGRGFYGYTF
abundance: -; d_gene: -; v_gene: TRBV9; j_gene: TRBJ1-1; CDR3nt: TGTGCCAGCAGCGTAGCGGACACCTCCAACACTGAAGCTTTCTTT; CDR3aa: CASSVADTSNTEAFF
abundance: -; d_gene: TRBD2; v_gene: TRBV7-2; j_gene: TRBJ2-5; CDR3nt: TGTGCCAGCAGCCCCACGGGACTAGCGAGAGAGACCCAGTACTTC; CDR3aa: CASSPTGLARETQYF
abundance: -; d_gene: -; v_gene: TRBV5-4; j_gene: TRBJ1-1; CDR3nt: TGTGCCAGCAGCCCTGGACGAGGGTTGGGAACTGAAGCTTTCTTT; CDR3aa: CASSPGRGLGTEAFF
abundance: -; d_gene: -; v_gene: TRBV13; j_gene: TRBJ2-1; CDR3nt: TGTGCCAGCAGCGACCGGAGGGCCTACAATGAGCAGTTCTTC; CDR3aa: CASSDRRAYNEQFF
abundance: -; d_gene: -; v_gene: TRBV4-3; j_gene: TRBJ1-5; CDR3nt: TGCGCCAGCAGCCAAGATTACAATCAGCCCCAGCATTTT; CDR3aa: CASSQDYNQPQHF
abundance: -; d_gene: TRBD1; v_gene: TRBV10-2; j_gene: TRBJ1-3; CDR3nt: TGCGCCAGCAGTCCGACAGGGACCTCTGGAAACACCATATATTTT; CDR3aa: CASSPTGTSGNTIYF
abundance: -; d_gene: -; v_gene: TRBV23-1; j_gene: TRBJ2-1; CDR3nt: TGCGCCAGCAGTCCCCCCCCAGGGAAGATATACAATGAGCAGTTCTTC; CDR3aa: CASSPPPGKIYNEQFF
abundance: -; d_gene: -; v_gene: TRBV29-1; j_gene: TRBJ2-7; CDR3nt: TGCAGCGTCGCCGGAGGCGCCGGGTCCTACGAGCAGTACTTC; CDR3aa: CSVAGGAGSYEQYF
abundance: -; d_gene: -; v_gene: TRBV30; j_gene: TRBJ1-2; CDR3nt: TGTGCCTGGAGTACAGGGATGCGCTATGGCTACACCTTC; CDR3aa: CAWSTGMRYGYTF